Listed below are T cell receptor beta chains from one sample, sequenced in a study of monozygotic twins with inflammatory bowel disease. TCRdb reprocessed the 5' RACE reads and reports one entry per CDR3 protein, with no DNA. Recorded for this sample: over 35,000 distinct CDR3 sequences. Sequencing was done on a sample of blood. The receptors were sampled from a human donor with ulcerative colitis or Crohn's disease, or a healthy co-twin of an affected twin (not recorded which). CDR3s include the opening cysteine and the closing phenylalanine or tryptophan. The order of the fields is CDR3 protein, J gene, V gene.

cdr3_aa: CASSSLRTSGQETQYF
j_call: TRBJ2-5
v_call: TRBV5-6

cdr3_aa: CSVVGATNEKLFF
j_call: TRBJ1-4
v_call: TRBV29-1

cdr3_aa: CASSFGGPGPPLHF
j_call: TRBJ1-6
v_call: TRBV7-2

cdr3_aa: CASSGDSLSGQFF
j_call: TRBJ2-1
v_call: TRBV2

cdr3_aa: CATSRVQGASPYNEQFF
j_call: TRBJ2-1
v_call: TRBV15

cdr3_aa: CASTQGRDIKETQYF
j_call: TRBJ2-5
v_call: TRBV25-1

cdr3_aa: CASTLRQIPGRGDGYTF
j_call: TRBJ1-2
v_call: TRBV6-1

cdr3_aa: CSVSGLADSYNEQFF
j_call: TRBJ2-1
v_call: TRBV29-1

cdr3_aa: CASSYSRKGKNTEAFF
j_call: TRBJ1-1
v_call: TRBV6-2/TRBV6-3

cdr3_aa: CASSGGTSGVETQYF
j_call: TRBJ2-5
v_call: TRBV5-1

cdr3_aa: CASSFSGNAGGEQYF
j_call: TRBJ2-7
v_call: TRBV28

cdr3_aa: CASSQGLQNTQYF
j_call: TRBJ2-3
v_call: TRBV3-1

cdr3_aa: CASSPARDFYEQYF
j_call: TRBJ2-7
v_call: TRBV7-6

cdr3_aa: CASGLGGGNEQFF
j_call: TRBJ2-1
v_call: TRBV12-5

cdr3_aa: CASSRTGGEQYF
j_call: TRBJ2-7
v_call: TRBV7-6

cdr3_aa: CASSLSPAGPLGTDTQYF
j_call: TRBJ2-3
v_call: TRBV5-6

cdr3_aa: CASSLPGVGEAFF
j_call: TRBJ1-1
v_call: TRBV5-1

cdr3_aa: CSVVISASNYGYTF
j_call: TRBJ1-2
v_call: TRBV29-1

cdr3_aa: CASSFNRAQGHEQFF
j_call: TRBJ2-1
v_call: TRBV11-2

cdr3_aa: CASSLGAGGPEEQYF
j_call: TRBJ2-7
v_call: TRBV5-1

cdr3_aa: CATRAGISGGTEAFF
j_call: TRBJ1-1
v_call: TRBV28

cdr3_aa: CASRAGTSYGYTF
j_call: TRBJ1-2
v_call: TRBV2

cdr3_aa: CASSITNYGYTF
j_call: TRBJ1-2
v_call: TRBV19

cdr3_aa: CASSPPSLAGNEQFF
j_call: TRBJ2-1
v_call: TRBV28

cdr3_aa: CSARDAGLAGADTQYF
j_call: TRBJ2-3
v_call: TRBV20-1

cdr3_aa: CASSSPTSGGRDTQYF
j_call: TRBJ2-3
v_call: TRBV5-6

cdr3_aa: CASSPQGMTYNEQFF
j_call: TRBJ2-1
v_call: TRBV7-6

cdr3_aa: CASSLARGQGVGEQFF
j_call: TRBJ2-1
v_call: TRBV5-1

cdr3_aa: CASSPGTGGSGELFF
j_call: TRBJ2-2
v_call: TRBV4-3

cdr3_aa: CAIRQTGANAEAFF
j_call: TRBJ1-1
v_call: TRBV10-3

cdr3_aa: CATSIMGANYGYTF
j_call: TRBJ1-2
v_call: TRBV7-9

cdr3_aa: CASSPGGVAGLKGGDTQYF
j_call: TRBJ2-3
v_call: TRBV4-2

cdr3_aa: CASSLGRGARSDTQYF
j_call: TRBJ2-3
v_call: TRBV11-2

cdr3_aa: CASSLTSGAPRNEQFF
j_call: TRBJ2-1
v_call: TRBV19

cdr3_aa: CAWARKGAIGELFF
j_call: TRBJ2-2
v_call: TRBV30

cdr3_aa: CASSHTSNPGRASAGETQYF
j_call: TRBJ2-5
v_call: TRBV4-1

cdr3_aa: CASIRYQNTEAFF
j_call: TRBJ1-1
v_call: TRBV7-9

cdr3_aa: CASSDLAGVDEQFF
j_call: TRBJ2-1
v_call: TRBV2

cdr3_aa: CASSFDRSSYNEQFF
j_call: TRBJ2-1
v_call: TRBV5-1

cdr3_aa: CASSPHRDLGRMQYF
j_call: TRBJ2-4
v_call: TRBV9

cdr3_aa: CASSPSWRERYNEQFF
j_call: TRBJ2-1
v_call: TRBV11-2

cdr3_aa: CASSSATSGRRTGELFF
j_call: TRBJ2-2
v_call: TRBV5-6

cdr3_aa: CATKRTGNGYTF
j_call: TRBJ1-2
v_call: TRBV24-1

cdr3_aa: CASSPLAGGRETQYF
j_call: TRBJ2-5
v_call: TRBV7-7

cdr3_aa: CASSLAGGAHGELFF
j_call: TRBJ2-2
v_call: TRBV7-2

cdr3_aa: CASRRTINEKLFF
j_call: TRBJ1-4
v_call: TRBV2

cdr3_aa: CASSSLAGSTDTQYF
j_call: TRBJ2-3
v_call: TRBV5-1

cdr3_aa: CASSLGDSRYEQYF
j_call: TRBJ2-7
v_call: TRBV12-3/TRBV12-4

cdr3_aa: CASSSYMNTEAFF
j_call: TRBJ1-1
v_call: TRBV7-2

cdr3_aa: CASSLERAIEQFF
j_call: TRBJ2-1
v_call: TRBV5-1